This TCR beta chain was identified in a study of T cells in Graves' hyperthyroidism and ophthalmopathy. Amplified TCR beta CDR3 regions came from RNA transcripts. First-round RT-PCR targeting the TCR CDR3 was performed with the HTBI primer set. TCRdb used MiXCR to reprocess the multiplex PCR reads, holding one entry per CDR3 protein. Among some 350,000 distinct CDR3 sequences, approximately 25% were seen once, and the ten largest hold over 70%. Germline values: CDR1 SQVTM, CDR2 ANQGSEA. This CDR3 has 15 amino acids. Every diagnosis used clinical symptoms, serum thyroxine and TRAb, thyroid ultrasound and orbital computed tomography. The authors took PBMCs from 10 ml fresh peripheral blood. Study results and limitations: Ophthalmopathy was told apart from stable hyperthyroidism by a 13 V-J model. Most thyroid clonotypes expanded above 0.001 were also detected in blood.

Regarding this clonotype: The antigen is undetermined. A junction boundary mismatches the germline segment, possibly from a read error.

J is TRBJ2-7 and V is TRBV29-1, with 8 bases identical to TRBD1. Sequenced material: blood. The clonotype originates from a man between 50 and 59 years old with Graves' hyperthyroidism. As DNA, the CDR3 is TGCAGCGTTGTCTCTGGGGGACAGGAGGGCTACGAGCAGTGCTTC. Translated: CSVVSGGQEGYEQCF.